The sequence of this T cell receptor beta chain was determined in a study of blood T cell repertoires in COVID-19. Study information: The study drew acute and convalescent COVID-19 samples from the United States, Italy and Spain. PBMCs, B-cell-depleted T cells, or T cells were the source of the cDNA or gDNA that made up the material.

V was pared by 10 bases and J by 5 bases, with 33 bases between. Germline V gene data show CDR1 as LNHDA and CDR2 as SQIVND (reference sequence). The CDR3 contains 18 residues. Source study methods: Amplification of reference gene primers provided the estimated nucleated cell counts. Measured with immunoSEQ multiplex PCR; TCRdb has only the in-frame clones, and not every one. Clone size and the V and J calls come from that table; the DNA yielded D and trimming. Here the sample spans about 80,000 clones, about 78% being singletons. The chain employs TRBV19 and TRBJ2-7; tentatively, D is TRBD1 or TRBD2 (9 bases each). The sequenced sample was peripheral blood. The receptor's source is a man aged 55 to 70 with COVID-19, enrolled during active disease. CDR3 protein: CAKTTIGTGSAGGDEQYF. CDR3 DNA sequence: TGTGCCAAAACAACCATAGGGACAGGGTCAGCGGGAGGAGACGAGCAGTACTTC.